Listed below are T cell receptor beta chains from one sample, sequenced in a study of blood T cell repertoires in COVID-19. Assay: immunoSEQ multiplex PCR; the TCRdb copy retains only in-frame clones and omits some. The table has a few hundred thousand clones, around nine tenths seen once. The source material was peripheral blood. Every receptor here comes from a man aged 55 to 70 with acute or convalescent COVID-19. CDR3s include the opening cysteine and the closing phenylalanine or tryptophan. The order of the fields is CDR3 protein, J gene, V gene.

cdr3_aa: CASSYSTGAGNTIYF
j_call: TRBJ1-3
v_call: TRBV6-5

cdr3_aa: CASSQDRSYEQYF
j_call: TRBJ2-7
v_call: TRBV4-3

cdr3_aa: CASRLDRGLGQPQHF
j_call: TRBJ1-5
v_call: TRBV28

cdr3_aa: CASSDRASGGRDTQYF
j_call: TRBJ2-3
v_call: TRBV6-6

cdr3_aa: CASSRPGPWRDTEAFF
j_call: TRBJ1-1
v_call: TRBV3-1/TRBV3-2

cdr3_aa: CASSAPSRSDRNKDTEAFF
j_call: TRBJ1-1
v_call: TRBV9

cdr3_aa: CATRRTGTDSGELFF
j_call: TRBJ2-2
v_call: TRBV2

cdr3_aa: CASSRRLAGENNEQFF
j_call: TRBJ2-1
v_call: TRBV5-6

cdr3_aa: CASSNQGLAKNIQYF
j_call: TRBJ2-4
v_call: TRBV7-2

cdr3_aa: CASSNTGFGGYTF
j_call: TRBJ1-2
v_call: TRBV12-3/TRBV12-4

cdr3_aa: CASSLRGSGDTQYF
j_call: TRBJ2-3
v_call: TRBV5-1

cdr3_aa: CASSLRQATSYEQYF
j_call: TRBJ2-7
v_call: TRBV28

cdr3_aa: CASSKTGPNYGYTF
j_call: TRBJ1-2
v_call: TRBV27

cdr3_aa: CAISGTATANYGYTF
j_call: TRBJ1-2
v_call: TRBV6-5

cdr3_aa: CSAIAGVTYNEQFF
j_call: TRBJ2-1
v_call: TRBV29-1

cdr3_aa: CASRGAGLYGYTF
j_call: TRBJ1-2
v_call: TRBV12-3/TRBV12-4

cdr3_aa: CASSLLGQGLVDTEAFF
j_call: TRBJ1-1
v_call: TRBV9

cdr3_aa: CASSVPGQGFDEQYF
j_call: TRBJ2-7
v_call: TRBV25-1

cdr3_aa: CASSDQRTGAYNEQFF
j_call: TRBJ2-1
v_call: TRBV6-1

cdr3_aa: CASSIETAYYGYTF
j_call: TRBJ1-2
v_call: TRBV19

cdr3_aa: CASVQTGGTGELFF
j_call: TRBJ2-2
v_call: TRBV19

cdr3_aa: CASTSGAAYGYTF
j_call: TRBJ1-2
v_call: TRBV10-2

cdr3_aa: CASSSAGGPQETQYF
j_call: TRBJ2-5
v_call: TRBV6-2/TRBV6-3

cdr3_aa: CASSIRVKTSGGDTQYF
j_call: TRBJ2-3
v_call: TRBV19

cdr3_aa: CASSIVRYGYTF
j_call: TRBJ1-2
v_call: TRBV19

cdr3_aa: CASSPGTKETQYF
j_call: TRBJ2-5
v_call: TRBV12-3/TRBV12-4

cdr3_aa: CASSGKGDTEAFF
j_call: TRBJ1-1
v_call: TRBV2

cdr3_aa: CAISEKGQDNSPLHF
j_call: TRBJ1-6
v_call: TRBV10-3

cdr3_aa: CASSWRQGNTEAFF
j_call: TRBJ1-1
v_call: TRBV5-1

cdr3_aa: CAWSVLQGGLPPDTQYF
j_call: TRBJ2-3
v_call: TRBV30

cdr3_aa: CAARGTNTEAFF
j_call: TRBJ1-1
v_call: TRBV3-1/TRBV3-2

cdr3_aa: CASSGLAGTTPSYEQYF
j_call: TRBJ2-7
v_call: TRBV7-8

cdr3_aa: CASSLLAGVQETQYF
j_call: TRBJ2-5
v_call: TRBV5-4

cdr3_aa: CSVVASGGYNEQFF
j_call: TRBJ2-1
v_call: TRBV29-1

cdr3_aa: CASSQVALAGKPTDTQYF
j_call: TRBJ2-3
v_call: TRBV4-2

cdr3_aa: CASSAPGQQQGYTF
j_call: TRBJ1-2
v_call: TRBV19

cdr3_aa: CASRKGGTGTYEQYF
j_call: TRBJ2-7
v_call: TRBV6-5

cdr3_aa: CASSLWGGVGGYTF
j_call: TRBJ1-2
v_call: TRBV28

cdr3_aa: CASSQAGQGVTYEQYF
j_call: TRBJ2-7
v_call: TRBV4-2

cdr3_aa: CASSPDSSGYGYTF
j_call: TRBJ1-2
v_call: TRBV7-9

cdr3_aa: CASSPEGAHTGELFF
j_call: TRBJ2-2
v_call: TRBV18

cdr3_aa: CASDSSNYGYTF
j_call: TRBJ1-2
v_call: TRBV28